A single sample is the source of the 19 T cell receptor beta chains below, sequenced in a study of T cell responses to AZD1222 COVID-19 vaccine. The method was immunoSEQ multiplex PCR; TCRdb's version includes in-frame clones alone and lacks a portion of them. The table records about 110,000 clones, nearly 90% of them present only once. The sample in question was peripheral blood, obtained on day 0 of AZD1222 vaccination. The receptors come from an adult in good health.

The chain recombines TRBV7-2 with TRBJ2-3, with 11 nucleotides matching TRBD2. Germline lookup yields CDR1 SGHTA and CDR2 FQGNSA. The CDR3 consists of 16 residues. The V and J ends lost 1 base and 8 bases, in that order; junction bases with no gene match: 8. CDR3 residues: CASSLGVAGGPGTQYF. In nucleotides, the CDR3 is TGTGCCAGCAGCTTAGGTGTAGCGGGGGGGCCTGGTACGCAGTATTTT.

This clone came up once. The chain has TRBV2 and TRBJ1-4, with D possibly being TRBD1 (6 bases). V lost 8 bases, J lost 4 bases, and 14 bases lay in between. The CDR3 contains 14 residues. The V gene's germline CDR1 is SNHLY and CDR2 FYNNEI. CDR3 in amino acids: CASRSGAGNEKLFF. For the CDR3, the DNA is TGTGCCAGCCGGTCGGGGGCAGGTAATGAAAAACTGTTTTTT.

This clone was seen a few times. The chain has TRBV3-1 (or the pseudogene TRBV3-2) and TRBJ2-5, with 8 bases fitting TRBD1. CDR1 is LGHDT, CDR2 YNNKEL, per germline (reference sequence). CDR3 length equals 15 residues. J gave up 5 bases and V 1 base, and 6 bases lay outside the gene matches. This CDR3 is CASSQVGQGAETQYF. CDR3 nucleotides: TGTGCCAGCAGCCAAGTTGGGCAGGGGGCGGAGACCCAGTACTTC.

This clone has just one count. The chain recombines TRBV3-1 (or the pseudogene TRBV3-2) with TRBJ2-7; tentative D call: TRBD1 (5 bases). V dropped 3 bases and J dropped 2 bases, with 8 bases sitting between them. CDR3 length equals 13 residues. The germline CDR1 and CDR2 sequences are LGHDT and YNNKEL (reference sequence). DNA for the CDR3: TGTGCCAGCAGCCAGCAGGACACCTACGAGCAGTACTTC. Amino acid sequence: CASSQQDTYEQYF.

The CDR3 loop reads CASSLDQNRNSPLHF. DNA of the CDR3: TGCGCCAGCAGCTTGGATCAGAATCGGAATTCACCCCTCCACTTT. The rearrangement joins TRBV5-1 to TRBJ1-6; D call uncertain. The CDR3 contains 15 residues. From germline, CDR1 is SGHRS and CDR2 YFSETQ. V shed 0 bases and J shed 7 bases, with 11 bases lying between them.

CDR3 region: CASSQWYSENEKLFF. DNA for the CDR3: TGTGCCAGCAGCCAATGGTACAGTGAGAATGAAAAACTGTTTTTT. The rearrangement uses TRBV3-1 (or the pseudogene TRBV3-2) and TRBJ1-4, with D unclear. V lost 2 bases, J lost 5 bases, and 12 bases lay in between. CDR3 length: 15 amino acids. Germline V lookup: CDR1 LGHDT, CDR2 YNNKEL (reference sequence).

The chain recombines TRBV6-6 with TRBJ2-5; 10 bases map to TRBD1. CDR3 length: 14 residues. With V trimmed by 9 bases and J by 3 bases, 7 bases remained unmatched. In germline, CDR1 is MNHNY, CDR2 SVGAGI (reference sequence). This CDR3 reads CASYWTGGEETQYF. The CDR3 DNA follows: TGTGCCAGTTACTGGACAGGGGGAGAAGAGACCCAGTACTTC.

The V gene is TRBV4-1, the J gene TRBJ1-2, with a possible D match to TRBD1 (5 bases). CDR1 and CDR2 from the germline V gene are MGHRA and YSYEKL. The CDR3 contains 15 residues. The V and J ends lost 0 bases and 6 bases respectively, with 14 bases between them. In nucleotides, the CDR3 is TGCGCCAGCAGCCAAGATAACCGGGGAGGGGATGGCTACACCTTC. This sequence encodes CASSQDNRGGDGYTF.

The chain recombines TRBV28 with TRBJ2-1, with D tentatively TRBD1 (5 bases). V was pared by 6 bases and J by 6 bases, with 18 bases between. CDR3 length: 15 amino acids. CDR1 is MDHEN and CDR2 is SYDVKM in the germline V gene. The CDR3 coding sequence is TGTGCCAGCAGCAAACTCACGCCTGGGGCCAATGAGCAGTTCTTC. It yields the protein CASSKLTPGANEQFF.

This chain uses TRBV4-2 with TRBJ1-1; D call uncertain. The CDR3 covers 11 residues. The V gene lost 8 bases and the J gene lost 3 bases, with 7 bases spanning the gap. CDR1 and CDR2 (germline): LGHNA, YNFKEQ. CDR3 amino acids: CASGLDTEAFF. In DNA form, the CDR3 reads TGTGCCAGCGGCTTAGACACTGAAGCTTTCTTT.

This chain joins TRBV6-6 and TRBJ1-5, with a possible D match to TRBD1 (5 bases). CDR3 length: 14 residues. The V end lost 4 bases, the J end lost 7 bases, and 14 bases lay between the germline ends. Germline CDR1 and CDR2: MNHNY and SVGAGI (reference sequence). The chain's CDR3 is CASSLGGGDQPQHF. CDR3 sequence (DNA): TGTGCCAGCAGTTTGGGGGGAGGGGACCAGCCCCAGCATTTT.

J is TRBJ1-2 and V is TRBV25-1; no clear D gene. Trimming pared 3 bases from V and 6 bases from J, leaving 8 bases between. The CDR3 contains 12 residues. CDR1 and CDR2 (germline): MGHDK, SYGVNS. CDR3: CASSDGIHGYTF. The CDR3 DNA reads TGTGCCAGCAGTGACGGGATCCATGGCTACACCTTC.

The chain uses TRBV15 and TRBJ2-5, with TRBD2 matching 8 bases. Germline CDR1 and CDR2: LNHNV and YYDKDF (reference sequence). The ends lost 1 base at V and 6 bases at J; junction bases unmatched: 7. The CDR3 is made up of 15 amino acids. DNA of the CDR3: TGTGCCACCAGCAGAGTCGGGGGGGCTGGGAAGACCCAGTACTTC. Translation: CATSRVGGAGKTQYF.

The chain recombines TRBV7-2 with TRBJ1-3; 8 bases map to TRBD1. Germline CDR1 reads SGHTA; CDR2 reads FQGNSA. Germline trimming cut 2 bases from V and 6 bases from J; bases unmatched to any gene: 6. This CDR3 region has 15 residues. The DNA for the CDR3 is TGTGCCAGCAGCTTATACAGGGGGTCGGAAAACACCATATATTTT. It yields the protein CASSLYRGSENTIYF.

V usage is TRBV10-3 and J usage is TRBJ1-1; tentatively, D is TRBD1 (6 bases). CDR3 length: 15 residues. V lost 7 bases, J lost 5 bases, and 20 bases lay in between. Germline CDR1 ENHRY, CDR2 SYGVKD. CDR3 protein: CAIMRSGGKGTEAFF. CDR3 nucleotide sequence: TGTGCCATCATGAGGTCCGGGGGCAAGGGAACTGAAGCTTTCTTT.

V is TRBV28 and J is TRBJ2-3; D gene ambiguous. This CDR3 has 12 amino acids. V lost 2 bases and J lost 10, with 10 bases in between. CDR1 is MDHEN, CDR2 SYDVKM, per germline. In nucleotides, the CDR3 is TGTGCCAGCAGTTTACAACAGCGCCCGCAGTATTTT. Translation: CASSLQQRPQYF.

The chain links TRBV29-1 to TRBJ2-6; no clear D. Trimming left V 7 bases short and J 0 bases short, with 4 bases between. This CDR3 is built from 12 residues. Germline CDR1 is SQVTM and CDR2 is ANQGSEA. The CDR3: CSANSGANVLTF. CDR3 bases: TGCAGCGCCAACTCTGGGGCCAACGTCCTGACTTTC.

This chain uses TRBV3-1 (or the pseudogene TRBV3-2) with TRBJ1-1; TRBD1 matches at 11 bases. The CDR3 runs to 15 residues. After removal of 4 bases from V and 4 bases from J, the junction contained 5 bases not matched to a gene. CDR1 and CDR2 from the germline V gene are LGHDT and YNNKEL (reference sequence). CDR3 in DNA: TGTGCCAGCAGCCGAGACGGGACAGGGGGCACTGAAGCTTTCTTT. Its protein product is CASSRDGTGGTEAFF.

The rearrangement joins TRBV11-3 to TRBJ2-7, with a possible D match to TRBD2 (5 bases). Trimming removed 5 bases at V and 1 base at J, with 9 bases between. Germline loops: CDR1 SGHNT, CDR2 YENEEA. The CDR3 spans 13 residues. As DNA, the CDR3 is TGTGCCAGCAGCCGCGGACTGTCCTACGAGCAGTACTTC. This codes for CASSRGLSYEQYF.